This T cell receptor beta chain is drawn from a study of blood T cells in healthy people across ages. Primers used in a second PCR of about 6 to 11 cycles were a sample-barcoded 5' primer and a J-beta primer mix. TCRdb passed the 5' RACE reads through MiXCR, listing each CDR3 protein once. The sample records hundreds of thousands of distinct CDR3 sequences, approximately 49% being singletons. The people who gave samples were healthy Caucasians from Russia, aged about 6 to 100. The CDR3 is made up of 15 amino acids. The V gene end was trimmed by 3 bases and the J gene end by 2 bases; junction bases not matched to a gene: 5. This clonotype has more than one count but fewer than ten. The target antigen is unknown. General study findings and limits: CMV status of donors was unknown, possibly confounding expanded clonotype changes. Comparison with aged donors showed that long-lived donors had more naive CD4+ cells and higher diversity. There was a strong correlation between TCR beta diversity and naive T cell percentage.

The rearrangement joins TRBV12-3 or TRBV12-4 to TRBJ2-7; 9 nucleotides agree with TRBD2. The clonotype originates from an older woman in good health. The sample taken for sequencing was blood. The CDR3 reads CASSFSSSGAYEQYF. The CDR3 bases are TGTGCCAGCAGTTTCAGTTCTAGCGGGGCCTACGAGCAGTACTTC.